This TCR beta chain was captured in a study of blood T cells in healthy people across ages. Sample donors were healthy Caucasian individuals that came from Russia, aged roughly 6 to 90. Turning to this clonotype: Its antigen is currently unknown.

Findings of the study overall: Donor CMV status, an unknown factor, possibly confounded changes in expanded clonotypes.

A second PCR, run for about 6 to 11 cycles, used a sample-barcoded 5' primer plus a J-beta primer mix. TCRdb re-analysed the 5' RACE reads in MiXCR, keeping a single row per CDR3 protein. The sample lists about 760,000 distinct CDR3 sequences, roughly three fifths occurring once. This CDR3 is 15 amino acids long. The V gene end was trimmed by 6 bases and the J gene end by 6 bases; junction bases not matched to a gene: 8. Germline V lookup: CDR1 MNHEY, CDR2 SVGAGI. This receptor was obtained from a man aged 35-49 years in good health. This rearrangement joins TRBV6-5 to TRBJ2-1; 10 positions agree with TRBD1. Source material: blood. The CDR3 nucleotides read TGTGCCAGCAGGGCCGGGACAGGGGCCGGCAATGAGCAGTTCTTC. Amino acids: CASRAGTGAGNEQFF.